This TCR beta chain was sequenced during a study of blood T cell repertoires in COVID-19. Per the original data handling: The authors estimated nucleated cell counts from reference gene primer amplification. Sequenced by immunoSEQ multiplex PCR; TCRdb stores in-frame clones only, minus some. Clonal size and the V and J genes are those of that table, whereas D and trimming came from the DNA. There are about 330,000 clones in the sample; around 90% occur only once, and around 5% lies in the top ten. The CDR3 has 13 amino acids. Trimming at V came to 6 bases and at J to 7 bases, leaving 8 bases not matched to a gene. Membership in each cohort depended on participant-reported clinical history.

The chain carries TRBV12-3 or TRBV12-4 and TRBJ1-2; 7 positions agree with TRBD1. Sequencing was done on a sample of PBMCs or T cells enriched from blood (not recorded which). The TCR comes from a man younger than 45 who had recovered from COVID-19. This CDR3 is CASRDDRASGYTF. In nucleotides, the CDR3 is TGTGCCAGCAGGGACGACAGGGCTTCTGGCTACACCTTC.